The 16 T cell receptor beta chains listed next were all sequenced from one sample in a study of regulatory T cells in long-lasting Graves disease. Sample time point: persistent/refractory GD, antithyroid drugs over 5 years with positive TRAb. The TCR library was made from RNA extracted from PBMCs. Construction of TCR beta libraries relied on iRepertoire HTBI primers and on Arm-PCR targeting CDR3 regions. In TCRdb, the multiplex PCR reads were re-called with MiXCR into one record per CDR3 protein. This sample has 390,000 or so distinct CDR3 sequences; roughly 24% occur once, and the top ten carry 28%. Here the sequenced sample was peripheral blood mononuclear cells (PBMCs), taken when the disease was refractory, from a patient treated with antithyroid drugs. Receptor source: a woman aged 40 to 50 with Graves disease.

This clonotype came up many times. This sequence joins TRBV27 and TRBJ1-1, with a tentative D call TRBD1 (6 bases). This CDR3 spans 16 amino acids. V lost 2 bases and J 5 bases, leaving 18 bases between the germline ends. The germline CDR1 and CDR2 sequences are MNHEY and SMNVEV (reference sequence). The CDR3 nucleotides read TGTGCCAGCAGTTTAACAGGGTGGCGTAGTAATACTGAAGCTTTCTTT. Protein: CASSLTGWRSNTEAFF.

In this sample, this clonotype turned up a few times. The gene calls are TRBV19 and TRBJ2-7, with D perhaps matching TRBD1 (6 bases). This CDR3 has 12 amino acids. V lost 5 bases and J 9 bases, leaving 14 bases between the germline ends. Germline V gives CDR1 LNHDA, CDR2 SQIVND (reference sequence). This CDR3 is CASSAGQSGQYF. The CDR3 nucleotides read TGTGCCAGTAGTGCCGGACAGTCGGGGCAGTACTTC.

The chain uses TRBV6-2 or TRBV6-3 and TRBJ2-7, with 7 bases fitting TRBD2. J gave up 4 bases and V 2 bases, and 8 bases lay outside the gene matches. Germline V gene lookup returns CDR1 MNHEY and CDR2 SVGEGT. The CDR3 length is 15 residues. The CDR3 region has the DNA TGTGCCAGCAGTTACGGGGGGGGTTTGAAGTACGAGCAGTACTTC. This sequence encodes CASSYGGGLKYEQYF.

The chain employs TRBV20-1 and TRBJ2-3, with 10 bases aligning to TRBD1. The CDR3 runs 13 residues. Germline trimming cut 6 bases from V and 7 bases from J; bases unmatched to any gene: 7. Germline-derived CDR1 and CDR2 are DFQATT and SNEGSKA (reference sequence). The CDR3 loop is CSAEGQGIYTQYF. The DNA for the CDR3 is TGCAGTGCCGAGGGACAGGGGATTTATACGCAGTATTTT.

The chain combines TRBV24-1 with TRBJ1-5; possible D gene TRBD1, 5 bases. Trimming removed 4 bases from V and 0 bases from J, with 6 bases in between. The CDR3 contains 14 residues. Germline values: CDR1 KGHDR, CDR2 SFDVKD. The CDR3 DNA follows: TGTGCCACCAGTGAACAGGATAGCAATCAGCCCCAGCATTTT. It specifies CATSEQDSNQPQHF.

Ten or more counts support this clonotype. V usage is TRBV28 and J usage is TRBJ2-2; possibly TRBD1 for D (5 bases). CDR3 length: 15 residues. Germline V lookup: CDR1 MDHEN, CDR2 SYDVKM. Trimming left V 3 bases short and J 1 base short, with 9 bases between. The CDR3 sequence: CASSFVTVNTGELFF. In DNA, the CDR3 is TGTGCCAGCAGTTTTGTGACAGTGAACACCGGGGAGCTGTTTTTT.

CDR3 sequence reads: CSASPSSYEQYF. The CDR3 bases are TGCAGTGCTAGCCCGAGCTCCTACGAGCAGTACTTC. The rearrangement joins TRBV20-1 to TRBJ2-5, with D hard to call. The closer fit of TRBJ2-7 to the DNA end suggests the J call may be wrong. This CDR3 comprises 12 residues. CDR1 DFQATT and CDR2 SNEGSKA come from the germline V gene (reference sequence).

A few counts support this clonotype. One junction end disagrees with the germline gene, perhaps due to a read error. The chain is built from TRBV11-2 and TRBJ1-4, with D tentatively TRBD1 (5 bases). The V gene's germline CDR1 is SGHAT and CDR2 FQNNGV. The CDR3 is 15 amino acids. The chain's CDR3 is CASSLTATLGEKLLF. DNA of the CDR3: TGTGCCAGCAGCTTAACAGCGACGCTAGGGGAAAAACTGCTTTTT.

The CDR3 here is CASSYVWLQETQYF. CDR3 bases: TGTGCCAGCAGTTACGTGTGGCTCCAAGAGACCCAGTACTTC. V and J are TRBV6-2 or TRBV6-3 and TRBJ2-5; no definite D call. Trimming left V 2 bases short and J 1 base short, with 8 bases between. In germline, CDR1 is MNHEY, CDR2 SVGEGT. The CDR3 sequence is 14 residues long.

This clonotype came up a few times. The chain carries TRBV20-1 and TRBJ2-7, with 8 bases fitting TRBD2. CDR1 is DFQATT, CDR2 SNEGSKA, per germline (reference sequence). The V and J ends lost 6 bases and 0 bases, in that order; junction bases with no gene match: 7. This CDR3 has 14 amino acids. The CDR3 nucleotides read TGCAGTGCGATGGCGGGAGGCTTCTCCTACGAGCAGTACTTC. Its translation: CSAMAGGFSYEQYF.

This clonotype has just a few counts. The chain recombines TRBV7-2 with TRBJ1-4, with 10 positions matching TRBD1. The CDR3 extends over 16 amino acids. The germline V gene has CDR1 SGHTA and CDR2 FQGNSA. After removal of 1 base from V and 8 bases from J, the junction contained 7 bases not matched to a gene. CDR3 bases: TGTGCCAGCAGCTTAGTGGGACAGGGGATCGGGGAAAAACTGTTTTTT. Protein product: CASSLVGQGIGEKLFF.

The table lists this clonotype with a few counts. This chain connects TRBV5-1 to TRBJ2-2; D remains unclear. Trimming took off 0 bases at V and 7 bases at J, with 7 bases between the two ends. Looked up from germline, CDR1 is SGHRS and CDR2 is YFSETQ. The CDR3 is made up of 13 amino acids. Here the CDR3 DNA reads TGCGCCAGCAGCTTGGCGGTGGACGGGGAGCTGTTTTTT. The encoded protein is CASSLAVDGELFF.

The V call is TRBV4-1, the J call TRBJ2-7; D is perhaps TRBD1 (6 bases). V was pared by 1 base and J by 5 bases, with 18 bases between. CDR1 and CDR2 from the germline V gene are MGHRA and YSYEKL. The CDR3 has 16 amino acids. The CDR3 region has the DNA TGCGCCAGCAGCCAAGTCTGGGACCAGGGGAGCGACGAGCAGTACTTC. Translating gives CASSQVWDQGSDEQYF.

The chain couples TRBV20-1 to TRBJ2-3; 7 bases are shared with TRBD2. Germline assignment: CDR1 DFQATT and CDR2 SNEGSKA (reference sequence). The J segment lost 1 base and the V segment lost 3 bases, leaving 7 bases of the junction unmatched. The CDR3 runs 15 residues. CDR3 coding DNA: TGCAGTGCTAGTACTAGCGAGAAAGGCACAGATACGCAGTATTTT. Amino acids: CSASTSEKGTDTQYF.

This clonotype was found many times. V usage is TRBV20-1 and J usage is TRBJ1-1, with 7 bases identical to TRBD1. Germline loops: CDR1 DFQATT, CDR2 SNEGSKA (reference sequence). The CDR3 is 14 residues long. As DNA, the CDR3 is TGCAGGGTCCCCAGGACAGGCATGAACACTGAAGCTTTCTTT. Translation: CRVPRTGMNTEAFF.

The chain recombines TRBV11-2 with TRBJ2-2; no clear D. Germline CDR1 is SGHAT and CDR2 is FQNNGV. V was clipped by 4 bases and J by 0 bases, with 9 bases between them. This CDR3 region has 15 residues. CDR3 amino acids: CASSSRRTNTGELFF. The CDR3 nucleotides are TGTGCCAGCAGCTCTAGACGGACGAACACCGGGGAGCTGTTTTTT.